This T cell receptor beta chain was identified in a study of shared clonotypes between healthy human individuals. Whole-study results and caveats: On the whole, naive subsets had larger estimated richness than memory subsets had.

Some clones are missing from TCRdb's copy, which holds only in-frame ones; the method was immunoSEQ multiplex PCR. The sample lists roughly 1.4 million clones; 97% to 99% were seen once. With respect to this clone: Its antigen remains unknown.

The study drew all its donors from Caucasian adults living in Nashville, Tennessee. Germline V gene sequence: CDR1 MGHRA, CDR2 YSYEKL. The CDR3 length is 13 residues. V lost 4 bases and J 7 bases, leaving 10 bases between the germline ends. The chain is built from TRBV4-1 and TRBJ1-4; unclear D gene. This sequence was found in a man under 40 in good health. Sequenced material: naive CD4+ T cells sorted from blood. Subset noted: CD45RA+ positively selected. The CDR3 loop reads CASSPYGIEKLFF. The CDR3 DNA follows: TGCGCCAGCAGCCCCTACGGTATTGAAAAACTGTTTTTT.